This T cell receptor (beta chain) was documented in a study of T cells in Graves' hyperthyroidism and ophthalmopathy. Template material for amplifying TCR beta CDR3 regions consisted of RNA transcripts. HTBI primers were the set used in a first-round RT-PCR of the TCR CDR3. Each CDR3 protein gets one entry after TCRdb re-called the multiplex PCR reads with MiXCR. The sample carries about 840,000 distinct CDR3 sequences, more than 30% recorded once. V was pared by 2 bases and J by 6 bases, with 5 bases of the junction left unmatched. The germline V gene has CDR1 SGHDT and CDR2 YYEEEE. This CDR3 has 13 amino acids. The patients, who ranged from 18 to 65 in age, presented with newly diagnosed hyperthyroidism lasting under 2 months.

This TCR was sampled from a young man with Graves' hyperthyroidism. Sequencing input: blood. The chain joins TRBV5-6 to TRBJ2-7; 7 nucleotides line up with TRBD2. The CDR3 region has the DNA TGTGCCAGCAGCTTCGGGACTAACGGCGAGCAGTACTTC. It specifies CASSFGTNGEQYF. The full variable domain, in which reference TRBV5-6 and TRBJ2-7 provide the parts outside the CDR3, is DAGVTQSPTHLIKTRGQQVTLRCSPKSGHDTVSWYQQALGQGPQFIFQYYEEEERQRGNFPDRFSGHQFPNYSSELNVNALLLGDSALYLCASSFGTNGEQYFGPGTRLTVT.